This T cell receptor (beta chain) was obtained from a study of T cell responses to AZD1222 COVID-19 vaccine. Study results and limitations: Just six people given AZD1222 tested seropositive at baseline. Unmutated regions of variants are reportedly targeted by nearly half of spike-specific TCRs. Spike as a whole was targeted by vaccine-associated CD4 TCRs, dominant at 160-218 and 743-854. Spike-specific TCR breadth rose after two AZD1222 doses, and depth rose as well.

Sequencing was performed with immunoSEQ multiplex PCR; in TCRdb, only in-frame clones are kept and a portion is missing. The sample holds about 150,000 clones, about 92% seen once. Concerning this clone: Its antigen is not known.

Trimming cost V 0 bases and J 1 base, with 7 bases left between them. The CDR3 consists of 15 residues. CDR1 SGDLS and CDR2 YYNGEE come from the germline V gene. The J gene is TRBJ2-2, the V gene TRBV9; no reliable D call. Sequences were derived from peripheral blood, sampled on day 0 of AZD1222 vaccination. The sequence was obtained from an adult in good health. Here the CDR3 reads CASSVATGNTGELFF. CDR3 sequence (DNA): TGTGCCAGCAGCGTAGCTACGGGGAACACCGGGGAGCTGTTTTTT.